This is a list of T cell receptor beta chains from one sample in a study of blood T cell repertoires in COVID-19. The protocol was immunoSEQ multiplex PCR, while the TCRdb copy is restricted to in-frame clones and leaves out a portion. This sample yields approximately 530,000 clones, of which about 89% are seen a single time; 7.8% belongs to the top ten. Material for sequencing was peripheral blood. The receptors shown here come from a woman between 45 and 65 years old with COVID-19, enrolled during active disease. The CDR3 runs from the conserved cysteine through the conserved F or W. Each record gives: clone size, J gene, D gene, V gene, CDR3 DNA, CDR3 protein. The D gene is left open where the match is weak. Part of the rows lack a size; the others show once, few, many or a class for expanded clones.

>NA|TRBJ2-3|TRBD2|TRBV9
TGTGCCAGCAGCGAGGGACTAGCGGGGATATCTAGCACAGATACGCAGTATTTT
CASSEGLAGISSTDTQYF
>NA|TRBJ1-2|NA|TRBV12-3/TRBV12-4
TGTGCCAGCAGTTTGTCAGGGCATGGCTACACCTTC
CASSLSGHGYTF
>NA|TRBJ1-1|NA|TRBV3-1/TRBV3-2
TGTGCCAGCAGCCAATTCCTCGAGTCCGGGAACACTGAAGCTTTCTTT
CASSQFLESGNTEAFF
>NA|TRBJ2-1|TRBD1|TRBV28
TGTGCCAGCACTTCGGGTCCGGGACAGGGGGTCCGTTTCTCCTACAATGAGCAGTTCTTC
CASTSGPGQGVRFSYNEQFF
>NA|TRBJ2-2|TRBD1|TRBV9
TGTGCCAGCAGCGTAAGGACAGGGGGCGGAACCGGGGAGCTGTTTTTT
CASSVRTGGGTGELFF
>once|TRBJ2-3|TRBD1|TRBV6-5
TGTGCCAGCAGGAGGACAGGGGACACAGATACGCAGTATTTT
CASRRTGDTDTQYF
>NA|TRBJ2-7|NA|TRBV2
TGTGCCAGCGGGGAGCTGCAGTACTTC
CASGELQYF
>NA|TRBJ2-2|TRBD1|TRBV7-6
TGTGCCAGCAGCGTGACAGGGGGTAGGACCGGGGAGCTGTTTTTT
CASSVTGGRTGELFF
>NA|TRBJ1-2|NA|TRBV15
TGTGCCACCAGCCGAGGGGTCCCCCCGTCATTTTCGCGGGGAGGCTACACCTTC
CATSRGVPPSFSRGGYTF
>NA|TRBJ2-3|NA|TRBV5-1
TGCGCCAGCAAGGAGGGTAGGGCGGCAGATACGCAGTATTTT
CASKEGRAADTQYF
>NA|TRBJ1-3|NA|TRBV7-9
TGTGCCAGCAGCCGGGGGAATGGAAACACCATATATTTT
CASSRGNGNTIYF
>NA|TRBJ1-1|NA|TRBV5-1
TGCGCCAGCAGCTTCCGGGCCCAGGGGAACACTGAAGCTTTCTTT
CASSFRAQGNTEAFF
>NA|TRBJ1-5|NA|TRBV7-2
TGTGCCAGCAGCTGGACAGGCAATCAGCCCCAGCATTTT
CASSWTGNQPQHF
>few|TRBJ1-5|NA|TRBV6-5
TGTGCCAGCAGTTACCGGACGGGGAGGGATCAGCCCCAGCATTTT
CASSYRTGRDQPQHF
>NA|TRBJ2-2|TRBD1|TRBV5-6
TGTGCCAGCAGCTTGGTGGGGGACAGTTACACCGGGGAGCTGTTTTTT
CASSLVGDSYTGELFF
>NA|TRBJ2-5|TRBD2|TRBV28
TGTGCCAGCAGATTAGCGGGGGGCAGGGAGACCCAGTACTTC
CASRLAGGRETQYF
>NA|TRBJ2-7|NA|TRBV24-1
TGTGCCACCAGTGCCCCACAGGGTGACGAGCAGTACTTC
CATSAPQGDEQYF
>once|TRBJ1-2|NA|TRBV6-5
TGTGCCAGCAGTTCGCATCCTCGGGGGGACTATGGCTACACCTTC
CASSSHPRGDYGYTF
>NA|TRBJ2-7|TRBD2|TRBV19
TGTGCCAGTAGCCTGGGACCCATCAGAGCGGGAGAGCAGTACTTC
CASSLGPIRAGEQYF
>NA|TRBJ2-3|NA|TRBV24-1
TGTGCCACCGGGGCAGCCGACAGCACAGATACGCAGTATTTT
CATGAADSTDTQYF
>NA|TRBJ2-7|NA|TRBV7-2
TGTGCCAGCAGCGCCGGGGGACAGTTTTACGAGCAGTACTTC
CASSAGGQFYEQYF
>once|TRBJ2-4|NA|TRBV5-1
TGCGCCAGCAGCTTGGATAGGGAGCAGGCCAAAAACATTCAGTACTTC
CASSLDREQAKNIQYF
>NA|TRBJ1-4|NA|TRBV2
TGTGCCAGCAGTGAGAATGGGGAGGCTAATGAAAAACTGTTTTTT
CASSENGEANEKLFF
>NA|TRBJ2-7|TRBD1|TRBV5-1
TGCGCCAGCAGCTACGCCGGGACAGGGGTCTACGAGCAGTACTTC
CASSYAGTGVYEQYF
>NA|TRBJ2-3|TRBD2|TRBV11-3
TGTGCCAGCAGCTTAGGCCAAAAGGGGGCGGGGACTAGCGGCACAGATACGCAGTATTTT
CASSLGQKGAGTSGTDTQYF
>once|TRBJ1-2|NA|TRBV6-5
TGTGCCAGCATGGGGGCGCAGGACAAACGTCTCCGCTACACCTTC
CASMGAQDKRLRYTF
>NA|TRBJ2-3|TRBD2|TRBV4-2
TGTGCCAGCAGCCAACCCGGACTAGACTCGGGAGATACGCAGTATTTT
CASSQPGLDSGDTQYF
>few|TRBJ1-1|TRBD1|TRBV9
TGTGCCAGCAGCGTAGCAGGGGGAGGCACTGAAGCTTTCTTT
CASSVAGGGTEAFF
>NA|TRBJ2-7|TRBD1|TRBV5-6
TGTGCCAGCAGCTCCCCCAGGACAGGGAACTACGAGCAGTACTTC
CASSSPRTGNYEQYF
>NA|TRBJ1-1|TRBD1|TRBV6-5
TGTGCCAGCTCTCGGACAGGGCTTAACACTGAAGCTTTCTTT
CASSRTGLNTEAFF
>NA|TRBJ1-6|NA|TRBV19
TGTGCCAGTAACCGGGGGCGGGAGGCGGATTCACCCCTCCACTTT
CASNRGREADSPLHF
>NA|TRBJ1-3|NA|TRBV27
TGTGCCAGCAGTTACAGGGCAGAAAACACCATATATTTT
CASSYRAENTIYF
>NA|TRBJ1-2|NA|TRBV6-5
TGTGCCAGCAGTTACGGTACGCGGGCCGCCTTTGTCACCTTC
CASSYGTRAAFVTF
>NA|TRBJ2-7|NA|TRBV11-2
TGTGCCAGCAGCTTCGCGGGATCCTACGAGCAGTACTTC
CASSFAGSYEQYF
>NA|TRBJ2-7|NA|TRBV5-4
TGTGCCAGCAGCTTGGGGCAGGTCTACGAGCAGTACTTC
CASSLGQVYEQYF
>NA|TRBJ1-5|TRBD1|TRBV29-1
TGCAGCGTTGGCGCCGGGACAGGGGGCAATCAGCCCCAGCATTTT
CSVGAGTGGNQPQHF
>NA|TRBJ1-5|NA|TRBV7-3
TGTGCCAGCAGCCCCGGCCGGGTTTGCAGTACCCCTCAGCCCCAGCATTTT
CASSPGRVCSTPQPQHF
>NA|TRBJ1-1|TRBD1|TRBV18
TGTGCCAGCTCACCCCTTGGACAGGGAATTCGAAACACTGAAGCTTTCTTT
CASSPLGQGIRNTEAFF
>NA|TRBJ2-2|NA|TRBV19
TGTGCCAGTACCAAGGGGGGGTCGCTGGCCGGGGAGCTGTTTTTT
CASTKGGSLAGELFF